This T cell receptor (beta chain) appears in the sequencing data of a study of identical twins. Study findings and constraints: There was more out-of-frame TCR alpha sharing in monozygotic twins than models estimated.

Each CDR3 protein gets one entry after TCRdb re-called the 5' RACE reads with MiXCR. The data hold 300,000 or so distinct CDR3 sequences, with 7.5% to 9.5% observed a single time. V was clipped by 0 bases and J by 3 bases, with 14 bases between them. This CDR3 is built from 16 residues. Per germline, CDR1 LGHNA and CDR2 YNFKEQ. This clonotype has a count of ten or more. Its specificity is not known. The donors were all healthy and Caucasian. A further study also used this sample, focusing on yellow fever vaccine responses in identical twins.

V and J are TRBV4-2 and TRBJ2-5; unclear D gene. Sequenced material: CD8+ T cells sorted from blood. This TCR came from a woman between 18 and 29 years old in good health. The DNA of the CDR3 is TGTGCCAGCAGCCAAGATGGGCCGAGCGAAAAAGAGACCCAGTACTTC. Protein sequence: CASSQDGPSEKETQYF.